This T cell receptor (beta chain) was obtained from a study of blood T cell repertoires in COVID-19. Study-level background: Acute and convalescent COVID-19 samples came from the United States, Italy and Spain. From T cells, B-cell-depleted T cells, or PBMCs came the material, which was cDNA or gDNA.

How the authors handled the data: Nucleated cell number was recorded as an estimate derived from reference gene primer amplification. TCRdb's table, derived via immunoSEQ multiplex PCR, lists solely in-frame clones and lacks some. V and J calls and clone size are copied from that table; D and trimming were computed from the DNA. The table has 250,000 to 300,000 clones, more than 70% seen once. Sequenced: peripheral blood. The TCR sequence derives from a young woman who had recovered from COVID-19.

The CDR3 sequence: CASSQRTGGGSGAFF. CDR3 in DNA: TGCGCCAGCAGCCAGAGGACAGGGGGCGGTTCGGGGGCTTTCTTT. This chain uses TRBV4-1 with TRBJ1-1, with 11 nucleotides matching TRBD1. Trimming at V came to 3 bases and at J to 11 bases, leaving 11 bases not matched to a gene. The CDR3 totals 15 residues. CDR1 is MGHRA, CDR2 YSYEKL, per germline.